This T cell receptor beta chain is drawn from a study of shared clonotypes between healthy human individuals. Produced via immunoSEQ multiplex PCR; TCRdb's table is partial and in-frame only. The sample includes hundreds of thousands of clones, almost 97% of them seen just once. This CDR3 has 16 amino acids. Points from the study as a whole: The sampled material consisted only of blood, and tissue repertoires are likely to differ. Non-shared clonotypes showed lower generation probabilities than clonotypes common to all four donors. An effect of sequencing depth on clonotype sharing among donors was expected. Naive subsets generally had larger estimated richness than memory subsets.

Remarks on this clone: The antigen remains unidentified.

Material: naive CD4+ T cells sorted from blood. As to subset: CD45RA+ positively selected. This TCR was sampled from a woman in her 30s in good health. The chain employs TRBV21-1 and TRBJ2-7; the table's D call, TRBD1, has no DNA check behind it. TRBV21-1 is recorded as a pseudogene. Written as DNA, the CDR3 is TGTGCCAGCAGCAAAGTCAGTGGCTTCACCTCCTACGAGCAGTACTTC. Protein product: CASSKVSGFTSYEQYF.